Shown below are 29 T cell receptor beta chains from a single sample sequenced in a study of PD-L1 blockade in urothelial cancer. Libraries were prepared by immunoSEQ multiplex PCR; TCRdb keeps only in-frame clonotypes and omits some of them. Of roughly 87,000 clones listed, about nine tenths were seen once; the top ten hold 4.5% to 7%. The sequenced sample was PBMCs, obtained around atezolizumab (anti-PD-L1) treatment. The receptors shown here come from a woman in her 70s with urothelial cancer.

J is TRBJ2-2 and V is TRBV5-4; TRBD2 agrees at 14 bases. Germline V gene data show CDR1 as SGHNT and CDR2 as YYREEE (reference sequence). The junction had 7 bases not matched to a gene; V was cut back by 5 bases and J by 7 bases. The CDR3 consists of 16 residues. This chain's CDR3 is CASRWGTSGSDGELFF. The CDR3 DNA follows: TGTGCCAGCAGGTGGGGGACTAGCGGGAGTGACGGGGAGCTGTTTTTT.

This chain connects TRBV19 to TRBJ2-2; possible D gene TRBD1, 7 bases. This CDR3 has 15 residues. V was pared by 10 bases and J by 0 bases, with 15 bases between. Germline V gene sequence: CDR1 LNHDA, CDR2 SQIVND (reference sequence). CDR3 DNA: TGTGCCACTCAGGGGGGATCCGCGAACACCGGGGAGCTGTTTTTT. Translated: CATQGGSANTGELFF.

The rearrangement uses TRBV18 and TRBJ2-7, with 11 bases aligning to TRBD2. After removal of 0 bases from V and 3 bases from J, the junction contained 4 bases not matched to a gene. This CDR3 region has 16 residues. Germline lookup yields CDR1 KGHSH and CDR2 LQKENI. CDR3 sequence (DNA): TGTGCCAGCTCACCACCGACAACTAGCGGGAGCTACGAGCAGTACTTC. It codes for CASSPPTTSGSYEQYF.

The chain recombines TRBV6-5 with TRBJ2-5; TRBD1 aligns across 8 bases. Germline lookup yields CDR1 MNHEY and CDR2 SVGAGI. The V gene end was trimmed by 6 bases and the J gene end by 0 bases; junction bases not matched to a gene: 3. CDR3 length: 14 amino acids. CDR3 loop: CASSQDRDQETQYF. Written as DNA, the CDR3 is TGTGCCAGCAGCCAGGACAGGGACCAAGAGACCCAGTACTTC.

The chain has TRBV7-9 and TRBJ1-3, with D possibly being TRBD1 (5 bases). Germline lookup yields CDR1 SEHNR and CDR2 FQNEAQ (reference sequence). CDR3 length equals 17 residues. V lost 0 bases, J lost 0 bases, and 12 bases lay in between. This CDR3 reads CASSLADSQSSGNTIYF. The CDR3 bases are TGTGCCAGCAGCTTAGCCGACAGCCAAAGCTCTGGAAACACCATATATTTT.

This rearrangement joins TRBV5-6 to TRBJ1-4; no firm D call. The CDR3 spans 13 residues. Trimming pared 4 bases from V and 7 bases from J, leaving 11 bases between. The germline CDR1 and CDR2 sequences are SGHDT and YYEEEE. CDR3 protein: CASSLWGAEKLFF. The DNA for the CDR3 is TGTGCCAGCAGCCTGTGGGGAGCTGAAAAACTGTTTTTT.

The V gene is TRBV7-2, the J gene TRBJ2-3; 9 bases align to TRBD2. The CDR3 consists of 16 residues. Germline CDR1 and CDR2: SGHTA and FQGNSA. The trim removed 1 base at V and 4 bases at J, leaving 6 bases unmatched. CDR3 nucleotide sequence: TGTGCCAGCAGCTTAGGGGCGGGGGGGCCGCCAGATACGCAGTATTTT. This gives the protein CASSLGAGGPPDTQYF. Full variable domain (rest looked up from reference TRBV7-2 and TRBJ2-3): GAGVSQSPSNKVTEKGKDVELRCDPISGHTALYWYRQSLGQGLEFLIYFQGNSAPDKSGLPSDRFSAERTGGSVSTLTIQRTQQEDSAVYLCASSLGAGGPPDTQYFGPGTRLTVL.

The chain joins TRBV11-2 to TRBJ2-2; no definite D call. CDR3 length equals 13 residues. V gave up 8 bases and J gave up 0 bases, with 7 bases separating them. The germline CDR1 and CDR2 sequences are SGHAT and FQNNGV. This CDR3 reads CASAWPNTGELFF. As DNA, the CDR3 is TGTGCCAGCGCTTGGCCGAACACCGGGGAGCTGTTTTTT.

The chain is built from TRBV28 and TRBJ2-2; 7 bases align to TRBD1. CDR1 is MDHEN and CDR2 is SYDVKM in the germline V gene. V lost 5 bases to trimming and J lost 7 bases; unmatched junction nucleotides: 10. The CDR3 is made up of 15 amino acids. CDR3 DNA sequence: TGTGCCAGCAGTCGAGACAGGGATTCAGGCGGGGAGCTGTTTTTT. Its translation is CASSRDRDSGGELFF.

The chain joins TRBV5-1 to TRBJ2-1; D gene uncertain. V lost 3 bases to trimming and J lost 7 bases, with 20 bases between them. CDR1 is SGHRS and CDR2 is YFSETQ in the germline V gene. This CDR3 has 16 amino acids. The CDR3 sequence is CASSSAGSGLWNEQFF. The CDR3 DNA reads TGCGCCAGCAGCTCGGCCGGGTCCGGATTGTGGAATGAGCAGTTCTTC.

The rearrangement uses TRBV10-3 and TRBJ1-2; D remains ambiguous. CDR1 is ENHRY, CDR2 SYGVKD, per germline. The CDR3 covers 14 residues. Deletions cut 0 bases from V and 8 bases from J, with 13 bases between. This CDR3 is CAISESTGVQGYTF. DNA of the CDR3: TGTGCCATCAGTGAGTCGACGGGTGTTCAGGGCTACACCTTC.

The gene calls are TRBV5-1 and TRBJ2-6; tentatively, D is TRBD2 (6 bases). Germline assignment: CDR1 SGHRS and CDR2 YFSETQ. V was cut by 0 bases and J by 0 bases, with 13 bases left in between. This CDR3 has 18 residues. The chain's CDR3 is CASSLVRQGGSGANVLTF. The CDR3 nucleotides are TGCGCCAGCAGCTTGGTACGCCAGGGAGGCTCTGGGGCCAACGTCCTGACTTTC.

This chain links TRBV7-2 with TRBJ2-2; D may be TRBD1 (5 bases). CDR1 is SGHTA and CDR2 is FQGNSA in the germline V gene. This CDR3 region has 13 residues. Trimming left V 5 bases short and J 4 bases short, with 8 bases between. CDR3: CASSPQVTGELFF. CDR3 sequence (DNA): TGTGCCAGCAGCCCACAGGTCACCGGGGAGCTGTTTTTT. Combining the CDR3 with reference TRBV7-2 and TRBJ2-2 gives the whole variable domain GAGVSQSPSNKVTEKGKDVELRCDPISGHTALYWYRQSLGQGLEFLIYFQGNSAPDKSGLPSDRFSAERTGGSVSTLTIQRTQQEDSAVYLCASSPQVTGELFFGEGSRLTVL.

The chain employs TRBV4-3 and TRBJ2-1; no reliable D call. Germline assignment: CDR1 LGHNA and CDR2 YSLEER. Trimming stripped 1 base from V and 7 bases from J, with 11 bases between. This CDR3 comprises 14 residues. The CDR3 DNA reads TGCGCCAGCAGCCAAGCTAGGAGCTTGAATGAGCAGTTCTTC. It yields the protein CASSQARSLNEQFF.

The chain links TRBV7-9 to TRBJ2-7, with 7 nucleotides matching TRBD1. This CDR3 has 15 residues. J gave up 3 bases and V 5 bases, and 10 bases lay outside the gene matches. The germline V gene has CDR1 SEHNR and CDR2 FQNEAQ (reference sequence). In DNA form, the CDR3 reads TGTGCCAGCAGCCCCAGGGGGACAGCGGACTACGAGCAGTACTTC. This sequence encodes CASSPRGTADYEQYF.

V usage is TRBV5-1 and J usage is TRBJ1-1; D perhaps matches TRBD1 (6 bases). The CDR3 extends over 14 amino acids. Germline loops: CDR1 SGHRS, CDR2 YFSETQ. Deletions cut 3 bases from V and 1 base from J, with 10 bases between. Written as DNA, the CDR3 is TGCGCCAGCAGCTCCAAACAGGGGAACACTGAAGCTTTCTTT. Protein: CASSSKQGNTEAFF.

This clone was counted ten times or more. The V call is TRBV5-1, the J call TRBJ2-7, with 9 nucleotides matching TRBD1. Per the germline V gene, CDR1 is SGHRS and CDR2 is YFSETQ. CDR3 length equals 14 residues. The J segment lost 3 bases and the V segment lost 2 bases, leaving 3 bases of the junction unmatched. CDR3 sequence reads: CASSFRQGDYEQYF. The CDR3 DNA is TGCGCCAGCAGCTTCCGACAGGGGGACTACGAGCAGTACTTC. Full variable domain (missing parts from reference TRBV5-1 and TRBJ2-7): KAGVTQTPRYLIKTRGQQVTLSCSPISGHRSVSWYQQTPGQGLQFLFEYFSETQRNKGNFPGRFSGRQFSNSRSEMNVSTLELGDSALYLCASSFRQGDYEQYFGPGTRLTVT.

This clone was observed once. V gene TRBV5-1 combines with J gene TRBJ2-1; D is unclear. Germline CDR1 and CDR2: SGHRS and YFSETQ. The CDR3 runs 13 residues. V dropped 0 bases and J dropped 5 bases, with 6 bases sitting between them. The CDR3 is CASSLGSNNEQFF. Written as DNA, the CDR3 is TGCGCCAGCAGCTTGGGGAGCAACAATGAGCAGTTCTTC.

V and J are TRBV9 and TRBJ2-5; 8 bases line up with TRBD2. V lost 0 bases and J lost 1; bases outside the gene matches: 5. Per the germline V gene, CDR1 is SGDLS and CDR2 is YYNGEE. The CDR3 is 16 residues long. The CDR3 spells CASSVGTSGGQETQYF. The CDR3 coding sequence is TGTGCCAGCAGCGTAGGAACTAGCGGCGGCCAAGAGACCCAGTACTTC. The full variable domain, completed using reference TRBV9 and TRBJ2-5, is DSGVTQTPKHLITATGQRVTLRCSPRSGDLSVYWYQQSLDQGLQFLIQYYNGEERAKGNILERFSAQQFPDLHSELNLSSLELGDSALYFCASSVGTSGGQETQYFGPGTRLLVL.

This clone has only one observation. The chain couples TRBV5-1 to TRBJ1-1; possible D gene TRBD1, 6 bases. Germline CDR1 and CDR2: SGHRS and YFSETQ. The V end lost 1 base, the J end lost 0 bases, and 19 bases lay between the germline ends. The CDR3 has 18 residues. This chain's CDR3 is CASSLSWPAGDMNTEAFF. The CDR3 DNA is TGCGCCAGCAGCTTGAGTTGGCCCGCCGGGGACATGAACACTGAAGCTTTCTTT.

V and J are TRBV5-1 and TRBJ2-3, with a possible D match to TRBD2 (6 bases). The V end was cut by 5 bases, the J end by 4 bases, with 11 bases between. The CDR3 extends over 13 amino acids. Germline CDR1 and CDR2: SGHRS and YFSETQ. The CDR3 bases are TGCGCCAGCAGGTTCCAGCGGGCAGATACGCAGTATTTT. The encoded protein is CASRFQRADTQYF.

The chain is built from TRBV10-3 and TRBJ1-5; 11 positions agree with TRBD1. The V gene end was trimmed by 6 bases and the J gene end by 5 bases; junction bases not matched to a gene: 3. The CDR3 sequence is 14 residues long. Germline V CDR1 and CDR2: ENHRY, SYGVKD. The CDR3 DNA reads TGTGCCATCAGGGGACAGGGGGTCGATCAGCCCCAGCATTTT. Translating it yields CAIRGQGVDQPQHF.

To note about this clone: The junction does not match germline at one end; this may be a read error. The gene calls are TRBV28 and TRBJ2-2, with D possibly being TRBD2 (6 bases). Germline CDR1 and CDR2: MDHEN and SYDVKM. This CDR3 contains 15 residues. CDR3 loop: CASNRGGLPTGELFF. Here the CDR3 DNA reads TGTGCCAGCAATCGCGGTGGACTACCTACCGGAGAGCTGTTTTTT.

As concerns this clone: The germline gene is not matched at one end of the junction; a read error may be the cause. The genes are TRBV11-2 and TRBJ2-4, with D possibly matching TRBD2 (5 bases). This CDR3 region has 17 residues. Germline CDR1 SGHAT, CDR2 FQNNGV. This chain's CDR3 is CASSLDYWSTTGIIQHF. Here the CDR3 DNA reads TGTGCCAGCAGCTTAGATTATTGGTCTACTACGGGAATCATTCAGCACTTC.

The J gene is TRBJ2-7, the V gene TRBV5-6; the D gene is possibly TRBD2 (6 bases). Trimming stripped 0 bases from V and 6 bases from J, with 19 bases between. The CDR3 contains 16 residues. Germline-derived CDR1 and CDR2 are SGHDT and YYEEEE. The CDR3 DNA sequence: TGTGCCAGCAGCTTGGGGGCAGGGAGGTATATACGCGAGCAGTACTTC. Amino acids: CASSLGAGRYIREQYF.

This chain uses TRBV19 with TRBJ2-5; 10 bases map to TRBD2. Trimming cost V 4 bases and J 2 bases; bases outside gene matches: 1. The CDR3 runs to 14 residues. Germline V gene sequence: CDR1 LNHDA, CDR2 SQIVND (reference sequence). The CDR3 sequence is CASSTAGGQETQYF. The DNA of the CDR3 is TGTGCCAGTAGTACAGCGGGAGGGCAAGAGACCCAGTACTTC. The full variable domain, its missing parts supplied by reference TRBV19 and TRBJ2-5, is DGGITQSPKYLFRKEGQNVTLSCEQNLNHDAMYWYRQDPGQGLRLIYYSQIVNDFQKGDIAEGYSVSREKKESFPLTVTSAQKNPTAFYLCASSTAGGQETQYFGPGTRLLVL.

This chain connects TRBV6-1 to TRBJ1-4, with D unresolved. The germline gives CDR1 MNHNS, CDR2 SASEGT. V lost 6 bases to trimming and J lost 7 bases, with 12 bases between them. The CDR3 has 13 residues. The CDR3 DNA reads TGTGCCAGCAGATGGGCGCGCAGTGAAAAACTGTTTTTT. It is translated as CASRWARSEKLFF.

The V and J genes are TRBV28 and TRBJ2-7; possible D gene TRBD1, 5 bases. Germline assignment: CDR1 MDHEN and CDR2 SYDVKM. The CDR3 has 18 residues. V gave up 3 bases and J gave up 6 bases, with 27 bases separating them. CDR3 sequence: CASSFWLGGAGTSVEQYF. As DNA, the CDR3 is TGTGCCAGCAGTTTTTGGCTGGGTGGGGCCGGAACATCGGTCGAGCAGTACTTC. The variable domain in full, with the rest retrieved from reference TRBV28 and TRBJ2-7, is DVKVTQSSRYLVKRTGEKVFLECVQDMDHENMFWYRQDPGLGLRLIYFSYDVKMKEKGDIPEGYSVSREKKERFSLILESASTNQTSMYLCASSFWLGGAGTSVEQYFGPGTRLTVT.

V usage is TRBV7-9 and J usage is TRBJ1-5; D is undetermined. CDR3 length: 13 residues. The V gene lost 1 base and the J gene lost 3 bases, with 4 bases spanning the gap. Germline lookup yields CDR1 SEHNR and CDR2 FQNEAQ (reference sequence). CDR3 protein: CASSLVNNQPQHF. CDR3 coding DNA: TGTGCCAGCAGCTTAGTAAACAATCAGCCCCAGCATTTT.